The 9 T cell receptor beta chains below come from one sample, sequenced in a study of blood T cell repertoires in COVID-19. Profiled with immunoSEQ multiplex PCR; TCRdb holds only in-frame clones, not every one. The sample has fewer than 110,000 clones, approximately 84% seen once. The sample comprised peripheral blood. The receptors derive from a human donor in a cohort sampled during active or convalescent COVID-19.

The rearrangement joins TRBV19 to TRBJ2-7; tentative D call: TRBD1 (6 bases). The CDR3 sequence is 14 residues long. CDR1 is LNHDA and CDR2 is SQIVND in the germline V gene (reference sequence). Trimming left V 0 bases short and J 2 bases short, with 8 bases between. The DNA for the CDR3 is TGTGCCAGTAGTATAGAAGCAGGGGCCTACGAGCAGTACTTC. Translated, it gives CASSIEAGAYEQYF.

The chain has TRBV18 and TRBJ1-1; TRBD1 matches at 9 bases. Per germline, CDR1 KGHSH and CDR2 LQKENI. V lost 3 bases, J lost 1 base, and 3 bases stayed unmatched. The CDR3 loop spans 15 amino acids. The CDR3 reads CASSPWTGENTEAFF. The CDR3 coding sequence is TGTGCCAGCTCACCTTGGACAGGGGAGAACACTGAAGCTTTCTTT.

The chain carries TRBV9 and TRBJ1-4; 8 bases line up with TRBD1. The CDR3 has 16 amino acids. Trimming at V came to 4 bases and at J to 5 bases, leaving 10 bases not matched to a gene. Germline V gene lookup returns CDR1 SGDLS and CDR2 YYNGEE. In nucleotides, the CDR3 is TGTGCCAGCAGCCCAGAACCGGACAGGGTCAATGAAAAACTGTTTTTT. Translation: CASSPEPDRVNEKLFF.

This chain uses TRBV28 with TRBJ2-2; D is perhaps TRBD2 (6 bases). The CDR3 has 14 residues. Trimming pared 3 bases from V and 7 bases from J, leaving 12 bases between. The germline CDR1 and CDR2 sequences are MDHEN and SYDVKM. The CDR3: CASSFSKAGGELFF. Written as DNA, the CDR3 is TGTGCCAGCAGTTTCTCAAAAGCGGGCGGGGAGCTGTTTTTT.

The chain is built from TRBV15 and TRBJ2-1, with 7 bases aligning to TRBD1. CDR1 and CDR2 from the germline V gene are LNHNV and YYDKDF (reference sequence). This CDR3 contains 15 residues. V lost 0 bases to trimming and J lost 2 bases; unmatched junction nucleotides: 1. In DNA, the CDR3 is TGTGCCACCAGCAGAGATACAGGGGCCTACAATGAGCAGTTCTTC. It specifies CATSRDTGAYNEQFF.

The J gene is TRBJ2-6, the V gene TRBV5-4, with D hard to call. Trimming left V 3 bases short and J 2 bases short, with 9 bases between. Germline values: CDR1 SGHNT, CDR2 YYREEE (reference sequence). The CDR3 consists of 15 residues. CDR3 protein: CASSSVGPGANVLTF. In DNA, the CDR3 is TGTGCCAGCAGCTCCGTTGGGCCTGGGGCCAACGTCCTGACTTTC. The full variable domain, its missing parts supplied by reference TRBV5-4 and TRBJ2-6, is ETGVTQSPTHLIKTRGQQVTLRCSSQSGHNTVSWYQQALGQGPQFIFQYYREEENGRGNFPPRFSGLQFPNYSSELNVNALELDDSALYLCASSSVGPGANVLTFGAGSRLTVL.

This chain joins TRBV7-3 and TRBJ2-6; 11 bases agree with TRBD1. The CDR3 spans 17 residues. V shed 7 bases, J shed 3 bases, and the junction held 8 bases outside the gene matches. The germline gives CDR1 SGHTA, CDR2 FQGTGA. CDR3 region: CASTRTGGINGANVLTF. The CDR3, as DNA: TGTGCCAGCACCCGGACAGGGGGCATAAATGGGGCCAACGTCCTGACTTTC.

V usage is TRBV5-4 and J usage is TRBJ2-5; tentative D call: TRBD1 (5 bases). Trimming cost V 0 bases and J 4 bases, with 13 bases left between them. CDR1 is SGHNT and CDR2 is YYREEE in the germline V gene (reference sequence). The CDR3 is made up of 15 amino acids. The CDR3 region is CASSLDLGAGETQYF. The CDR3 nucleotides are TGTGCCAGCAGCTTGGATTTAGGGGCAGGAGAGACCCAGTACTTC.

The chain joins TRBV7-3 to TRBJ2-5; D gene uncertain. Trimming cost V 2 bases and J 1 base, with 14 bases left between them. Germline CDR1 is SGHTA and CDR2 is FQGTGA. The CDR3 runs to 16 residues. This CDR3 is CASSLLPYESQETQYF. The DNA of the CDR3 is TGTGCCAGCAGCTTATTGCCGTATGAGTCCCAAGAGACCCAGTACTTC.